The rows below give T cell receptor beta chains drawn from one sample of a study of T cells in narcolepsy. Assay used: immunoSEQ multiplex PCR; TCRdb lists only in-frame clones, some missing. This sample has 25,000 to 35,000 clones, with around 79% found just once. What was sequenced was CD45RA- memory CD4+ T cells from PBMCs. These receptors were taken from a human donor with narcolepsy. CDR3s include the opening cysteine and the closing phenylalanine or tryptophan. A D gene is named only where the DNA matches it firmly. Clone size, where shown, is once, few, many, or a class for clones that have expanded.

abundance,d_gene,j_gene,v_gene,CDR3nt,CDR3aa
-,TRBD1,TRBJ1-2,TRBV6-4,TGTGCCAGCAGTGACCCTGGACAGGGGGCATATGGCTACACCTTC,CASSDPGQGAYGYTF
-,-,TRBJ1-1,TRBV18,TGTGCCAGCTCACCACCGGGGGTGAGGTTCTACATGAACACTGAAGCTTTCTTT,CASSPPGVRFYMNTEAFF
-,-,TRBJ1-1,TRBV9,TGTGCCAGCAGCTCGGTAAACACTGAAGCTTTCTTT,CASSSVNTEAFF
-,TRBD1,TRBJ2-7,TRBV5-5,TGTGCCAGCAGCAAGGACAGGGTGGTAGATGAGCAGTACTTC,CASSKDRVVDEQYF
-,-,TRBJ1-1,TRBV10-3,TGTGCCATCAGTGAGTTTGGCCTCACTGAAGCTTTCTTT,CAISEFGLTEAFF
-,TRBD1,TRBJ2-3,TRBV7-3,TGTGCCAGCAGCCCGACAGGGACTACGCAGTATTTT,CASSPTGTTQYF
-,-,TRBJ2-1,TRBV9,TGTGCCAGCAGCGTAGCTACGGGATTGCCGACCTACAATGAGCAGTTCTTC,CASSVATGLPTYNEQFF
-,-,TRBJ1-2,TRBV10-3,TGTGCCATCAGTGAACGAGGCTATGGCTACACCTTC,CAISERGYGYTF
-,-,TRBJ2-7,TRBV29-1,TGCAGCGTTGAAGAAAGCAGGGGCGACGAGCAGTACTTC,CSVEESRGDEQYF
-,-,TRBJ1-1,TRBV27,TGTGCCAGCAGTTTAAGAGGAGATCCTGAAGCTTTCTTT,CASSLRGDPEAFF
-,-,TRBJ2-7,TRBV5-1,TGCGCCAGCAGCACCCACTTAGGGACGCGAGAGCAGTACTTC,CASSTHLGTREQYF
-,-,TRBJ1-1,TRBV19,TGTGCCAGTAGTTCTGGTTTCGGAGGACCGAGGAACACTGAAGCTTTCTTT,CASSSGFGGPRNTEAFF
-,-,TRBJ1-1,TRBV2,TGTGCCAGCAACCCTGGGGGGCCGATGGGCACTGAAGCTTTCTTT,CASNPGGPMGTEAFF
-,-,TRBJ1-5,TRBV28,TGTGCCAGCAGTTCAGATAGCAATCAGCCCCAGCATTTT,CASSSDSNQPQHF
-,-,TRBJ1-2,TRBV9,TGTGCCAGCAGCGTAGACTCGTTTGACTATGGCTACACCTTC,CASSVDSFDYGYTF
-,-,TRBJ1-5,TRBV2,TGTGCCAGCAGTGAAGCTCGGACAGGCAATCAGCCCCAGCATTTT,CASSEARTGNQPQHF
-,-,TRBJ2-2,TRBV10-3,TGTGCCATCAGGATTCCGAACACCGGGGAGCTGTTTTTT,CAIRIPNTGELFF
-,TRBD2,TRBJ2-2,TRBV19,TGTGCCAGTAATAGGTGGGAGGGAAACACCGGGGAGCTGTTTTTT,CASNRWEGNTGELFF
-,-,TRBJ2-1,TRBV23-1,TGCGCCAGCAGACCTCCGGGGCAGCCGCCGAGCTCCTACAATGAGCAGTTCTTC,CASRPPGQPPSSYNEQFF
-,-,TRBJ2-1,TRBV25-1,TGTGCCAGCAAGGAGGGAAATGAGCAGTTCTTC,CASKEGNEQFF
-,-,TRBJ2-7,TRBV5-1,TGCGCCAGCGTAGGGGACGGTACCTACGAGCAGTACTTC,CASVGDGTYEQYF
once,TRBD1,TRBJ1-4,TRBV30,TGTGCCTGGGAGCCGGGACAGAGAAATGAAAAACTGTTTTTT,CAWEPGQRNEKLFF
-,-,TRBJ2-7,TRBV6-1,TGTGCCAGCAGTGTCGCTGTTTTCCGGGGGCGGGAGGAGCAGTACTTC,CASSVAVFRGREEQYF
-,-,TRBJ1-2,TRBV19,TGTGCCAGTAGTCCTCGTGGGATCGGCTATGGCTACACCTTC,CASSPRGIGYGYTF
-,-,TRBJ2-2,TRBV2,TGTGCCAGCAGTGAATGGGTTAACACCGGGGAGCTGTTTTTT,CASSEWVNTGELFF
-,-,TRBJ1-2,TRBV15,TGTGCCACCAGTAGAGGACAGTTTACTAACTATGGCTACACCTTC,CATSRGQFTNYGYTF
-,TRBD2,TRBJ2-3,TRBV19,TGTGCCAGTAGTATCGGACTAGCGGGCAGCACAGATACGCAGTATTTT,CASSIGLAGSTDTQYF
-,TRBD1,TRBJ1-5,TRBV18,TGTGCCAGCTCACTGGACAGGGATCGCAATCAGCCCCAGCATTTT,CASSLDRDRNQPQHF
-,-,TRBJ1-1,TRBV30,TGTGCCTGGAGGGGGGGTGGGTACACTGAAGCTTTCTTT,CAWRGGGYTEAFF
few,TRBD1,TRBJ2-1,TRBV9,TGTGCCAGCAGCGTAGGTCCCGGGACAGGGCGGAGCTCCTACAATGAGCAGTTCTTC,CASSVGPGTGRSSYNEQFF
-,TRBD1,TRBJ1-1,TRBV7-8,TGTGCCAGCAGCTCCTGGGGAGGGGGCGGCGAAGCTTTCTTT,CASSSWGGGGEAFF
-,-,TRBJ2-1,TRBV4-3,TGCGCCAGCAGCCCCGCCCCAGGGGCTCGAGAGCAGTTCTTC,CASSPAPGAREQFF